Listed below are T cell receptor beta chains from one sample, sequenced in a study of a mutant IDH1 vaccine in newly diagnosed glioma. TCRdb keeps only in-frame clones here, not all; method: immunoSEQ multiplex PCR. The sample comprises around 65,000 clones, around 80% of which are singletons, and approximately 5.9% rests with the top ten. No antigen has been assigned to these receptors. This sample comprised PBMCs, obtained from a glioma patient whose treatment included an IDH1 peptide vaccine. All receptors derive from a man in his forties or fifties with glioma. Both conserved end residues are part of each CDR3. A D gene is named only where the DNA matches it firmly. Where a row states a size, it is once, few, many or the class of an expanded clone; other rows omit it.

CDR3aa	CDR3nt	d_gene	j_gene	v_gene	len	abundance
CAISEGGQRLASAQYF	TGTGCCATCAGTGAAGGGGGACAGCGCCTAGCTAGCGCGCAGTATTTT	NA	TRBJ2-3	TRBV10-3	16	once
CASSGGTGGFYEQYF	TGCGCCAGCAGCGGCGGGACAGGGGGCTTCTACGAGCAGTACTTC	TRBD1	TRBJ2-7	TRBV5-1	15	NA
CASSLALTGWGMNTEAFF	TGTGCCAGCAGCTTAGCGTTGACAGGGTGGGGCATGAACACTGAAGCTTTCTTT	TRBD1	TRBJ1-1	TRBV11-2	18	once
CAITNGQGAHEQYF	TGTGCCATCACTAACGGACAGGGGGCTCACGAGCAGTACTTC	TRBD1	TRBJ2-7	TRBV10-3	14	NA
CASSWTGEGSEAFF	TGCGCCAGCAGCTGGACAGGGGAAGGAAGTGAAGCTTTCTTT	TRBD1	TRBJ1-1	TRBV5-1	14	NA
CASSSDTLHEKLFF	TGTGCCAGCAGTTCGGACACTCTCCATGAAAAACTGTTTTTT	NA	TRBJ1-4	TRBV6-6	14	NA
CASSQGTRALGGEKLFF	TGCGCCAGCAGCCAAGGGACCAGGGCGTTAGGGGGTGAAAAACTGTTTTTT	NA	TRBJ1-4	TRBV4-1	17	NA
CASSGGLAAETQYF	TGCGCCAGCAGCGGGGGACTAGCCGCAGAGACCCAGTACTTC	TRBD2	TRBJ2-5	TRBV5-1	14	NA
CASSQDDGETQYF	TGTGCCAGCAGCCAAGATGATGGGGAGACCCAGTACTTC	NA	TRBJ2-5	TRBV4-2	13	NA
CASSLIGPSAANYGYTF	TGTGCCAGCAGCTTAATCGGTCCGTCAGCAGCTAACTATGGCTACACCTTC	NA	TRBJ1-2	TRBV5-6	17	NA
CASNFLIGTTNTGELFF	TGCGCCAGCAACTTTTTGATTGGGACAACGAACACCGGGGAGCTGTTTTTT	NA	TRBJ2-2	TRBV5-1	17	once
CASSLSGYTGELFF	TGTGCCAGCAGTTTATCCGGATACACCGGGGAGCTGTTTTTT	NA	TRBJ2-2	TRBV6-5	14	NA
CASSRFGDKETQYF	TGTGCCAGCAGCCGATTCGGGGACAAAGAGACCCAGTACTTC	NA	TRBJ2-5	TRBV7-2	14	NA
CASTGGRNTGELFF	TGTGCCAGCACTGGCGGGAGGAACACCGGGGAGCTGTTTTTT	TRBD2	TRBJ2-2	TRBV6-1	14	NA
CASSPSGTGARAQYF	TGTGCCAGCTCACCATCAGGGACAGGGGCGCGAGCCCAGTACTTC	TRBD1	TRBJ2-5	TRBV18	15	NA
CASSLILFEAFF	TGTGCCAGCAGCTTGATTCTTTTTGAAGCTTTCTTT	NA	TRBJ1-1	TRBV5-8	12	NA
CAIGQGTLRTGELFF	TGTGCCATCGGGCAGGGGACCCTGCGGACCGGGGAGCTGTTTTTT	NA	TRBJ2-2	TRBV10-3	15	NA
CASSTGWEAGELFF	TGCGCCAGCTCGACAGGTTGGGAGGCCGGGGAGCTGTTTTTT	NA	TRBJ2-2	TRBV5-1	14	NA
CSAPVRDEAFF	TGCAGTGCCCCAGTCAGAGACGAAGCTTTCTTT	NA	TRBJ1-1	TRBV20-1	11	NA
CASRERDSEAFF	TGTGCCAGCAGAGAACGGGACAGCGAAGCTTTCTTT	TRBD1	TRBJ1-1	TRBV2	12	NA
CASSEAGGPFKSLHF	TGTGCCAGCAGTGAAGCGGGGGGGCCCTTTAAGTCCCTCCACTTT	NA	TRBJ1-6	TRBV6-1	15	once
CASSLDRDLDQPQHF	TGTGCCAGCAGCTTAGACAGGGACCTGGATCAGCCCCAGCATTTT	NA	TRBJ1-5	TRBV11-3	15	NA
CAIRGEGEQFF	TGTGCCATACGGGGGGAAGGTGAGCAGTTCTTC	TRBD2	TRBJ2-1	TRBV10-3	11	once
CASSPGPFKAQETQYF	TGTGCCAGCAGCCCCGGACCCTTTAAGGCCCAAGAGACCCAGTACTTC	NA	TRBJ2-5	TRBV7-9	16	NA
CASSWGQGGRKDYTF	TGCGCCAGCAGCTGGGGACAGGGAGGGAGAAAGGACTACACCTTC	TRBD1	TRBJ1-2	TRBV5-1	15	NA
CASSRDGPSYNEQFF	TGCGCCAGCAGCCGGGACGGCCCTTCCTACAATGAGCAGTTCTTC	NA	TRBJ2-1	TRBV10-1	15	medium-sized
CASGATGTNTGELFF	TGTGCCAGCGGCGCGACAGGGACGAACACCGGGGAGCTGTTTTTT	TRBD1	TRBJ2-2	TRBV9	15	NA
CASSVSGELFF	TGTGCCAGCAGTGTTTCCGGGGAGCTGTTTTTT	NA	TRBJ2-2	TRBV2	11	few
CASVGTSYEQYF	TGTGCCAGCGTTGGGACTAGTTACGAGCAGTACTTC	TRBD2	TRBJ2-7	TRBV2	12	once
CAISEMGGLVGEQFF	TGTGCCATCAGTGAGATGGGGGGACTAGTCGGTGAGCAGTTCTTC	TRBD2	TRBJ2-1	TRBV10-3	15	NA
CASSSSGETQYF	TGTGCCAGCAGTTCATCGGGAGAGACCCAGTACTTC	NA	TRBJ2-5	TRBV6-6	12	NA
CARSNRDSFGELFF	TGTGCCAGAAGCAACCGGGACAGCTTCGGGGAGCTGTTTTTT	TRBD1	TRBJ2-2	TRBV5-3	14	NA
CASSVGPAENTIYF	TGTGCCAGCAGCGTCGGACCCGCCGAGAACACCATATATTTT	NA	TRBJ1-3	TRBV9	14	NA
CASGTGGAPNEKLFF	TGTGCCAGCGGTACAGGGGGCGCCCCTAATGAAAAACTGTTTTTT	TRBD1	TRBJ1-4	TRBV6-1	15	NA
CASSMSDTGGYEQYF	TGTGCCAGTAGTATGTCGGACACAGGGGGCTACGAGCAGTACTTC	TRBD1	TRBJ2-7	TRBV19	15	NA
CASSRFWTNSPLHF	TGTGCCAGCAGCCGGTTCTGGACCAATTCACCCCTCCACTTT	NA	TRBJ1-6	TRBV2	14	few
CATSRRGGRLAEETQYF	TGTGCCACCAGCAGAAGAGGGGGCAGACTGGCCGAAGAGACCCAGTACTTC	TRBD1	TRBJ2-5	TRBV15	17	NA
CAISEGISYEQYF	TGTGCCATCAGTGAGGGCATATCCTACGAGCAGTACTTC	NA	TRBJ2-7	TRBV10-3	13	NA
CASIGQGPLWETQYF	TGTGCCAGCATTGGGCAGGGCCCATTGTGGGAGACCCAGTACTTC	NA	TRBJ2-5	TRBV28	15	NA